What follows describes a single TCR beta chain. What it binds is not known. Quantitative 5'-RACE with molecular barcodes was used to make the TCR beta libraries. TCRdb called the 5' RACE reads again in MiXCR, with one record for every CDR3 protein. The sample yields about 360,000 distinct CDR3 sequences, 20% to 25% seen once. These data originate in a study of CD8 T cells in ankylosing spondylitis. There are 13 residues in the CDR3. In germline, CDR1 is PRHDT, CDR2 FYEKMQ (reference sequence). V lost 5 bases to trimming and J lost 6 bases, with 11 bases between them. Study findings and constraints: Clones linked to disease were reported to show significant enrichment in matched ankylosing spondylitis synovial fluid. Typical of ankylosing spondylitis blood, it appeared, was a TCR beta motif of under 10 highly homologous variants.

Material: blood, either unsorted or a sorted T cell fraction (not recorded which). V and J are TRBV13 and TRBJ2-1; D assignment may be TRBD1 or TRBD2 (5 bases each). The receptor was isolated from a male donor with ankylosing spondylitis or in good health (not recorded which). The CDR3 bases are TGTGCCAGCAGCGAGGGGCAACTCAATGAGCAGTTCTTC. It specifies CASSEGQLNEQFF.